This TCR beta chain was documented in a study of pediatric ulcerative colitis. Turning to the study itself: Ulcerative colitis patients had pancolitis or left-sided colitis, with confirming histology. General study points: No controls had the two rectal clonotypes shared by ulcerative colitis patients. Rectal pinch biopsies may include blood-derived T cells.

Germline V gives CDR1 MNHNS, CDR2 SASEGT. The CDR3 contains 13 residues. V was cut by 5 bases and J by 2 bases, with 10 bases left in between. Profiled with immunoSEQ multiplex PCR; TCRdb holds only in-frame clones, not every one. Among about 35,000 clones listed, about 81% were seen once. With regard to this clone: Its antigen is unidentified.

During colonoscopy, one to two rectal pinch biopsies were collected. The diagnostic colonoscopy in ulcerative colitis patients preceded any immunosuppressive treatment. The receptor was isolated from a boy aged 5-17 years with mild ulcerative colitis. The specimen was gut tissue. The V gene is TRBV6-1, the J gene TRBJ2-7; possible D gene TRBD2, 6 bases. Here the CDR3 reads CASSYSGPYEQYF. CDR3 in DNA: TGTGCCAGCAGTTATAGCGGTCCCTACGAGCAGTACTTC.